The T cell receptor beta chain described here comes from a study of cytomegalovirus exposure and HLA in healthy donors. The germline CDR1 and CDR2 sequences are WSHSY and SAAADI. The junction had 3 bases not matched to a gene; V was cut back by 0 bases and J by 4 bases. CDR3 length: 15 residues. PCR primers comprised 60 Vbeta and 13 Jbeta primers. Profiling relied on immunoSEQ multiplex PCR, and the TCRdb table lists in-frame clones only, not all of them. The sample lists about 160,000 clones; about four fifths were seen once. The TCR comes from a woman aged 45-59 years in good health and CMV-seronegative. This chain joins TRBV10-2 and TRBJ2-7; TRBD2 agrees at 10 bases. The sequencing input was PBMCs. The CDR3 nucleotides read TGCGCCAGCAGTGAGTCAAGCGGGAGGGGATACGAGCAGTACTTC. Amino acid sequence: CASSESSGRGYEQYF.